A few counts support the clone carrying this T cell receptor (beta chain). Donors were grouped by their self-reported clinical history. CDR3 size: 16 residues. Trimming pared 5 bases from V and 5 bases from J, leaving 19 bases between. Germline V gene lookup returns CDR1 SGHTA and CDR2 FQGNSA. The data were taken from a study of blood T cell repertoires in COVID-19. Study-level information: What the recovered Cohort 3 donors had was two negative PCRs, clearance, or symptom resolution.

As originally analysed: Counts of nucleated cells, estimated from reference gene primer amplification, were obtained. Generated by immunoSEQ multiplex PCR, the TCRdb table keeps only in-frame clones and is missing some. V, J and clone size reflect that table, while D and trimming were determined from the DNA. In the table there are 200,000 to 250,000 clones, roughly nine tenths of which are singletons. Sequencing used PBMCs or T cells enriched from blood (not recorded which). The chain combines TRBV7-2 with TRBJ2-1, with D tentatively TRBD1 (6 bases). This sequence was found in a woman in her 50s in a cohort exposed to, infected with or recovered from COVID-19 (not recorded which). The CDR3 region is CASSPIIDRDNNEQFF. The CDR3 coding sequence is TGTGCCAGCAGCCCCATCATAGACCGGGACAACAATGAGCAGTTCTTC.